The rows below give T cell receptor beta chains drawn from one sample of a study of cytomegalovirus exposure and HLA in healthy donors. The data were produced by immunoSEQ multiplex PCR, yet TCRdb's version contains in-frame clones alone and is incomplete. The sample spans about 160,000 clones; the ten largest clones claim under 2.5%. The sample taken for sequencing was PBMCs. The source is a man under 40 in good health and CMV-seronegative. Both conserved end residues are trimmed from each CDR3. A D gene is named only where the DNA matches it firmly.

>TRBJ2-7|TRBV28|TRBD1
ASTETGTGIYEQY
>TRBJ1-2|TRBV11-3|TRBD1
ASSPASDRGRDYT
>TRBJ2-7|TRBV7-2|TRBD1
ASSSPTGGLGEQY
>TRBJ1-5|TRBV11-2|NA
ASSLDRNQPQH
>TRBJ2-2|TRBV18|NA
ASSPPVGGTGELF
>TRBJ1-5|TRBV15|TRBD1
ATSRDRESGQPQH
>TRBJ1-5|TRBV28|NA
ASSLTGTQPQH
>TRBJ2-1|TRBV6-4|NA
ASSDSERASYNEQF
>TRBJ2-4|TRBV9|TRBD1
ASSARQGGGKNIQY
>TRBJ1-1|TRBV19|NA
ASSKSGNYLEEAF
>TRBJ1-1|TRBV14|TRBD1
ASSLKGQGGTEAF
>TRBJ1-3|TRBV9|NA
ASSASTTGRFVQPNTIY
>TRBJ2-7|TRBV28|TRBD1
ASRPFSLRGQVTYEQY
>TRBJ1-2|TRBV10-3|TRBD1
AISGTGGGHGYT
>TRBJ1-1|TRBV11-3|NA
ASSLQEGVTEAF
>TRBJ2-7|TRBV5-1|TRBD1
ASSTGTGGIYEQY
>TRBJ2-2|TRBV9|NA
ASKGGGTANTGELF
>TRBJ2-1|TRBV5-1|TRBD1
ASSPGQGNEQF
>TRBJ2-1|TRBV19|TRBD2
ASTLGLAGLNEQF
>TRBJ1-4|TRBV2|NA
ARRGIDGKLF
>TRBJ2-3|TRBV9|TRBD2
ASSELAVSTDTQY
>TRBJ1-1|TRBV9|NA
ASSVAPRTRTEAF
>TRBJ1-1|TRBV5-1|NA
ASSLGGSGNTEAF
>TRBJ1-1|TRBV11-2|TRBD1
ASSLVGQPNTEAF
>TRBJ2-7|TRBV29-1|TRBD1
SVEEGGGQGTTYEQY
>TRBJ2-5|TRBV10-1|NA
ASSESTRRETQY
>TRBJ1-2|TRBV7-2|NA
ASSNSPGANYGYT
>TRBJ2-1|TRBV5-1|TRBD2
ASTISGRRDNEQF
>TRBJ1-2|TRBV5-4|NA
ASSSGIYEMGYT
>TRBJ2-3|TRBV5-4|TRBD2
ASSFSGGGTDTQY
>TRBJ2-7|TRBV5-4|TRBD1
ASTITPGQEAEQY